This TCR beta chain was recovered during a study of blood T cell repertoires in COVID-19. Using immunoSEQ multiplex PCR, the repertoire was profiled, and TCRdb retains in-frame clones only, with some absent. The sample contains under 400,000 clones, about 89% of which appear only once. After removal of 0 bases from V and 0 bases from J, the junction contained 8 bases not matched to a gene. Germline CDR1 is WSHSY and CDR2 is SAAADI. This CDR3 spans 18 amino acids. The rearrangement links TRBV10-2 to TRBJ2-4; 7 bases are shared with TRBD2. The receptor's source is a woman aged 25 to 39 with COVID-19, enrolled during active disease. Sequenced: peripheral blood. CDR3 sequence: CASSESTLGGLAKNIQYF. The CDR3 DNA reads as TGCGCCAGCAGTGAGTCGACTCTGGGGGGGTTAGCCAAAAACATTCAGTACTTC.